This T cell receptor (beta chain) was recorded in a study of siplizumab effects on memory and regulatory T cells. Trimming cost V 7 bases and J 6 bases; bases outside gene matches: 7. CDR1 and CDR2 from the germline V gene are SGHTA and FQGNSA. The length of the CDR3 is 14 residues. The count of this clone is one. Its matching antigen is unknown. Whole-study results and caveats: Tracing alloreactive clones into unstimulated subsets worked for only a minor fraction of them.

Assay used: immunoSEQ multiplex PCR; TCRdb lists only in-frame clones, some missing. This table holds about 91,000 clones, around 97% found once. Sequencing was performed on naive CD4+ T cells sorted from blood. The chain employs TRBV7-2 and TRBJ2-1; 9 positions match TRBD2. The sequence was collected from a human donor in good health. CDR3 nucleotides: TGTGCCAGCACCCTTAGCGGGGGAGGCAATGAGCAGTTCTTC. Residues: CASTLSGGGNEQFF.